Described below is a single T cell receptor (beta chain) sequence and its context. An end of the junction differs from the germline gene, which may be a read error. The data stem from a study of blood T cell repertoires in COVID-19. As for the study in general: Spain, Italy and the United States supplied samples that represented acute and convalescent COVID-19. T cells, B-cell-depleted T cells, or PBMCs supplied cDNA or gDNA.

Per the original methods: Reference gene primer amplification yielded estimated nucleated cell counts. Assay: immunoSEQ multiplex PCR; the TCRdb copy retains only in-frame clones and omits some. That table gives V, J and clone size, and the DNA gave D and trimming. The sample lists roughly 250,000 clones; roughly 90% were seen once. Germline CDR1 SGHNT, CDR2 YYREEE (reference sequence). The CDR3 extends over 12 amino acids. The clonotype comes from a woman aged 30 to 39 with acute or convalescent COVID-19. The sequencing input was peripheral blood. The rearrangement links TRBV5-4 to TRBJ2-7, with no clear D. The CDR3 DNA is TGTGCCAGCAGCTTGGATTCCTTCGAGCAGTACTTC. Its protein is CASSLDSFEQYF.